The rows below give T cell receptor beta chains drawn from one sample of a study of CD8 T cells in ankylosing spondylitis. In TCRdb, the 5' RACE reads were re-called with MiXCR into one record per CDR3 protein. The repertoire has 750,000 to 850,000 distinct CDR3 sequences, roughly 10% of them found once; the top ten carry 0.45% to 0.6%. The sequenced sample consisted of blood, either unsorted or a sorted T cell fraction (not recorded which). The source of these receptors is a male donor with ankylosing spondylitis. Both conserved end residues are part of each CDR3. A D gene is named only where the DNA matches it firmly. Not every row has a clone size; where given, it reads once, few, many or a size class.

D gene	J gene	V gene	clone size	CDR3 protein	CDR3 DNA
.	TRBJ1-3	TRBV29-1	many	CSATETSGNTIYF	TGCAGCGCCACAGAGACCTCTGGAAACACCATATATTTT
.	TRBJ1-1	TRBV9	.	CASSVAARPERAFF	TGTGCCAGCAGCGTAGCGGCCCGGCCGGAGCGAGCTTTCTTT
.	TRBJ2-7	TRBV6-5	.	CASSYSVRVVDEQYF	TGTGCCAGCAGTTACTCGGTCCGGGTGGTGGACGAGCAGTACTTC
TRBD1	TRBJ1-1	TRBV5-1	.	CASSQDRAGTEAFF	TGCGCCAGCAGCCAGGACAGGGCGGGCACTGAAGCTTTCTTT
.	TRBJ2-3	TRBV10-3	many	CAISGGPSTDTQYF	TGTGCCATCTCGGGCGGGCCGAGCACAGATACGCAGTATTTT
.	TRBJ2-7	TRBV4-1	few	CASSYSRGTSYEQYF	TGCGCCAGCAGCTATTCACGGGGAACCTCCTACGAGCAGTACTTC
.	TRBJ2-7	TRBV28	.	CASIQIRGNEQYF	TGTGCCAGCATCCAAATCAGGGGAAACGAGCAGTACTTC
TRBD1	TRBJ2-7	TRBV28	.	CASSPIGQGYEQYF	TGTGCCAGCAGCCCAATTGGACAGGGGTACGAGCAGTACTTC
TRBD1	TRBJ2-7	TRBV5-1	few	CASSFTGTGLNEQYF	TGCGCCAGCAGCTTTACCGGGACAGGGCTCAACGAGCAGTACTTC
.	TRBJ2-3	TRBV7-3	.	CASSPSPGTDTQYF	TGTGCCAGCAGCCCTTCCCCCGGCACAGATACGCAGTATTTT
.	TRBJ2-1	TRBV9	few	CASSVRGGGFGNEQFF	TGTGCCAGCAGCGTTAGAGGGGGGGGTTTCGGCAATGAGCAGTTCTTC
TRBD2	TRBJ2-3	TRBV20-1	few	CSARDHQREADTQYF	TGCAGTGCTAGAGATCATCAGCGGGAGGCAGATACGCAGTATTTT
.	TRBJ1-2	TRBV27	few	CASSHDGGRDYGYTF	TGTGCCAGCAGCCACGACGGGGGGCGAGACTATGGCTACACCTTC
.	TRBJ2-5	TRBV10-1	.	CASSDPGEKETQYF	TGCGCCAGCAGTGATCCGGGGGAAAAAGAGACCCAGTACTTC
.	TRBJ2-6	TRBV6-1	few	CASSSPTVGANVLTF	TGTGCCAGCAGCTCTCCCACGGTAGGGGCCAACGTCCTGACTTTC
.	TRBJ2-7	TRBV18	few	CASSPPGPSQEQYF	TGTGCCAGCTCACCTCCTGGACCCAGCCAAGAGCAGTACTTC
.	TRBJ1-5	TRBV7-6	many	CASSVHDRSNQPQHF	TGTGCCAGCAGCGTCCACGACCGGAGCAATCAGCCCCAGCATTTT
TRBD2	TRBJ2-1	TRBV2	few	CASSGGLGNYNEQFF	TGTGCCAGCAGTGGGGGACTAGGAAATTACAATGAGCAGTTCTTC
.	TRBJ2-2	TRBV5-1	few	CASSPDVNTGELFF	TGCGCCAGCAGCCCCGACGTGAACACCGGGGAGCTGTTTTTT
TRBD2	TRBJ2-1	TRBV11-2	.	CASSLGTSREQFF	TGTGCCAGCAGCTTAGGGACTAGCCGTGAGCAGTTCTTC
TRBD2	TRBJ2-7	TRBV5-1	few	CASSLVVAGNSYEQYF	TGCGCCAGCAGCTTGGTAGTAGCGGGAAACTCCTACGAGCAGTACTTC
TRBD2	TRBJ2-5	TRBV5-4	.	CASSFRTGGRPEVGETQYF	TGTGCCAGCAGCTTTCGAACGGGAGGGCGACCAGAGGTCGGGGAGACCCAGTACTTC
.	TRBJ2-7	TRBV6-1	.	CASRRDIYEQYF	TGTGCCAGCAGGAGGGACATATACGAGCAGTACTTC
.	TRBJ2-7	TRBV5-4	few	CASSRRGNSYEQYF	TGTGCCAGCAGTCGACGCGGCAATTCCTACGAGCAGTACTTC
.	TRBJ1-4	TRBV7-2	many	CASSLGGPRFF	TGTGCCAGCAGCTTGGGAGGGCCTCGGTTTTTT
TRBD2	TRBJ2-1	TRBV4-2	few	CASSQVGTSTLNEQFF	TGTGCCAGCAGCCAAGTGGGGACTAGCACCCTCAATGAGCAGTTCTTC
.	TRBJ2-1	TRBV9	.	CASSAPASAAIYNEQFF	TGTGCCAGCAGCGCCCCCGCGTCAGCGGCAATCTACAATGAGCAGTTCTTC
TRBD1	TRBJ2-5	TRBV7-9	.	CASSLAKGGRYQETQYF	TGTGCCAGCAGCTTAGCAAAAGGGGGCCGGTACCAAGAGACCCAGTACTTC
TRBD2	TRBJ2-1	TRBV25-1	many	CASSESLAGGQFF	TGTGCCAGCAGTGAATCTCTAGCGGGCGGGCAGTTCTTC
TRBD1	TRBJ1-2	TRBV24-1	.	CATSAGGTVRGYTF	TGTGCCACCAGCGCCGGTGGGACAGTACGAGGCTACACCTTC
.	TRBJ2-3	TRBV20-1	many	CSATQDLTDTQYF	TGCAGTGCTACCCAAGACCTCACAGATACGCAGTATTTT
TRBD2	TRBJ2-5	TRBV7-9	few	CASSWGSGRLQETQYF	TGTGCCAGCAGCTGGGGCAGCGGGAGGCTCCAAGAGACCCAGTACTTC
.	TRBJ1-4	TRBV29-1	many	CSARDGGRNEKLFF	TGCAGCGCCCGAGACGGGGGGCGGAATGAAAAACTGTTTTTT
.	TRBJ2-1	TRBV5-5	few	CASSLGTPLYNEQFF	TGTGCCAGCAGCCTAGGGACTCCCCTCTACAATGAGCAGTTCTTC
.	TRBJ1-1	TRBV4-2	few	CASSQVSLSMNTEAFF	TGTGCCAGCAGCCAAGTCTCTCTGAGCATGAACACTGAAGCTTTCTTT
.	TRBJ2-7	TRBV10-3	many	CAISETSFGGAFYEQYF	TGTGCCATCAGTGAGACCTCGTTCGGGGGCGCATTCTACGAGCAGTACTTC
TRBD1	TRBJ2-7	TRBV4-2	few	CASSQQGQKFYEQYF	TGTGCCAGCAGCCAACAGGGACAGAAGTTTTACGAGCAGTACTTC
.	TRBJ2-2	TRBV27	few	CASSLMWPNTGELFF	TGTGCCAGCAGTTTAATGTGGCCGAACACCGGGGAGCTGTTTTTT
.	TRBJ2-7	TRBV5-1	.	CASSFSVDHQIGEQYF	TGCGCCAGCAGCTTCTCGGTCGACCATCAAATCGGAGAGCAGTACTTC
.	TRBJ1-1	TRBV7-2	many	CASSSLGGYTEAFF	TGTGCCAGCAGCTCCCTAGGAGGATACACTGAAGCTTTCTTT
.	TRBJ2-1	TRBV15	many	CATSRGGAIQFF	TGTGCCACCAGCAGAGGAGGGGCAATCCAGTTCTTC
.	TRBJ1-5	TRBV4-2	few	CASSQDEGQPQHF	TGTGCCAGCAGCCAAGATGAGGGACAGCCCCAGCATTTT
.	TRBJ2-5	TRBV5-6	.	CASSLMQGNQETQYF	TGTGCCAGCAGCTTGATGCAGGGTAACCAAGAGACCCAGTACTTC
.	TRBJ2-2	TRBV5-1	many	CASSPGSGANTGELFF	TGCGCCAGCAGCCCAGGATCGGGGGCGAACACCGGGGAGCTGTTTTTT
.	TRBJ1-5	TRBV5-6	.	CASSRRGEWVPQHF	TGTGCCAGCAGCAGGCGGGGGGAGTGGGTGCCCCAGCATTTT
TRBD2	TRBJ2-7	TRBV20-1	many	CSANVAGVGSYEQYF	TGCAGTGCTAACGTAGCGGGAGTCGGGTCCTACGAGCAGTACTTC
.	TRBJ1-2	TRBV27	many	CASFTESYGYTF	TGTGCCAGCTTTACTGAATCCTATGGCTACACCTTC
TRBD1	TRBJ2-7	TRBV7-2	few	CASSRGTGRNEQYF	TGTGCCAGCAGCCGAGGGACAGGGAGAAACGAGCAGTACTTC
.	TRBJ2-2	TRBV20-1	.	CSAAQGLTGELFF	TGCAGTGCTGCACAGGGACTCACCGGGGAGCTGTTTTTT
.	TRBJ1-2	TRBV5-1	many	CASSLADSTGTRGYTF	TGCGCCAGCAGCTTGGCCGATTCTACCGGGACACGAGGCTACACCTTC
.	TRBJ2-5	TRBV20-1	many	CSARGRQETQYF	TGCAGCGCCCGAGGAAGACAAGAGACCCAGTACTTC
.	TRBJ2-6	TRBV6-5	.	CASSYSPGANVLTF	TGTGCCAGCAGTTACTCGCCTGGGGCCAACGTCCTGACTTTC
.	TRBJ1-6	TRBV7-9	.	CASSGNGSPLHF	TGTGCCAGCAGCGGAAATGGGTCACCCCTCCACTTT
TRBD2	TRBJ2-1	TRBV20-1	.	CSARDAGSGRPYNEQFF	TGCAGTGCTAGAGATGCGGGTAGCGGGAGGCCTTACAATGAGCAGTTCTTC
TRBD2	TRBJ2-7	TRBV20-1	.	CSAKRASGSDEQYF	TGCAGTGCTAAGCGGGCTAGCGGGAGTGACGAGCAGTACTTC
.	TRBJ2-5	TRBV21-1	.	CASKMRGETQYF	TGTGCCAGCAAGATGCGAGGGGAGACCCAGTACTTC
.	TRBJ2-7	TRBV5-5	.	CASSSVAGKDYEQYF	TGTGCCAGCAGCTCCGTGGCGGGGAAAGACTACGAGCAGTACTTC
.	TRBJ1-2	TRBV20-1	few	CSARVSAPTYYGYTF	TGCAGTGCTAGAGTGAGCGCACCGACTTACTATGGCTACACCTTC